One and the same sample provided the 3 T cell receptor beta chains below, sequenced in a study of blood T cell repertoires in COVID-19 (dated by TCRdb to 2019 to 2021). Library preparation used the immunoSEQ multiplex PCR assay. TCRdb retrieved this table from immuneACCESS and kept in-frame rearrangements only. Not all clones are present; in checked studies, unresolved V genes account for under half, and no reason is known for the remainder. The sample yields tens of thousands of clones; 84% were counted once. Approximately 1.4% of the sample goes to the ten largest clones. Material: peripheral blood. These receptor sequences come from a man between 50 and 59 years old with acute or convalescent COVID-19.

The rearrangement links TRBV7-9 to TRBJ2-7; 7 bases map to TRBD2. Germline V gene sequence: CDR1 SEHNR, CDR2 FQNEAQ (reference sequence). Unmatched junction bases numbered 1, after V lost 3 bases and J lost 5 bases. The CDR3 spans 12 residues. CDR3 residues: CASSLGTNEQYF. The CDR3 bases are TGTGCCAGCAGCTTGGGGACTAACGAGCAGTACTTC. Drawing the rest from reference TRBV7-9 and TRBJ2-7, the complete variable domain is DTGVSQNPRHKITKRGQNVTFRCDPISEHNRLYWYRQTLGQGPEFLTYFQNEAQLEKSRLLSDRFSAERPKGSFSTLEIQRTEQGDSAMYLCASSLGTNEQYFGPGTRLTVT.

The chain carries TRBV14 and TRBJ2-5; TRBD2 might be the D (6 bases). Deletions cut 2 bases from V and 4 bases from J, with 8 bases between. The germline CDR1 and CDR2 sequences are SGHDN and FVKESK. The CDR3 contains 13 residues. For the CDR3, the DNA is TGTGCCAGCAGCCAACTAGCGCGAGAGACCCAGTACTTC. As protein: CASSQLARETQYF.

The V gene is TRBV5-1, the J gene TRBJ2-5; D remains unclear. The germline CDR1 and CDR2 sequences are SGHRS and YFSETQ. CDR3 length: 11 residues. Trimming cost V 5 bases and J 5 bases, with 7 bases left between them. CDR3 nucleotides: TGCGCCAGCAGAGCGTCCGAGACCCAGTACTTC. Translating gives CASRASETQYF.